The 24 T cell receptor beta chains below come from one sample, sequenced in a study of blood T cell repertoires in COVID-19. Produced via immunoSEQ multiplex PCR; TCRdb's table is partial and in-frame only. The sample yields about 150,000 clones, approximately 80% seen once. Sequencing used peripheral blood. The receptors shown here come from a woman aged 50 to 60 with acute or convalescent COVID-19.

The rearrangement links TRBV10-3 to TRBJ2-2; 8 nucleotides match TRBD1. The CDR3 consists of 13 residues. CDR1 is ENHRY and CDR2 is SYGVKD in the germline V gene. V lost 7 bases, J lost 6 bases, and 4 bases stayed unmatched. CDR3 sequence reads: CAIKTGGPGELFF. In DNA, the CDR3 is TGTGCCATCAAAACAGGGGGACCCGGGGAGCTGTTTTTT.

V gene TRBV7-9 combines with J gene TRBJ2-1; D perhaps matches TRBD2 (6 bases). Germline V lookup: CDR1 SEHNR, CDR2 FQNEAQ (reference sequence). CDR3 size: 12 residues. Trimming took off 7 bases at V and 9 bases at J, with 13 bases between the two ends. The CDR3 region is CASTQVGGEQFF. CDR3 sequence (DNA): TGTGCCAGCACTCAGGTGGGAGGTGAGCAGTTCTTC. The whole variable domain, filled in from reference TRBV7-9 and TRBJ2-1, reads DTGVSQNPRHKITKRGQNVTFRCDPISEHNRLYWYRQTLGQGPEFLTYFQNEAQLEKSRLLSDRFSAERPKGSFSTLEIQRTEQGDSAMYLCASTQVGGEQFFGPGTRLTVL.

The chain uses TRBV6-5 and TRBJ2-6, with 11 bases identical to TRBD1. From germline, CDR1 is MNHEY and CDR2 SVGAGI. The CDR3 runs 15 residues. V was clipped by 11 bases and J by 2 bases; unmatched bases: 5. The CDR3 loop is CAAPGQGAGANVLTF. CDR3 coding DNA: TGTGCCGCACCGGGACAGGGGGCTGGGGCCAACGTCCTGACTTTC.

This rearrangement joins TRBV19 to TRBJ2-2, with 12 bases that match TRBD2. The junction had 0 bases not matched to a gene; V was cut back by 6 bases and J by 4 bases. The germline gives CDR1 LNHDA, CDR2 SQIVND (reference sequence). The CDR3 spans 14 residues. CDR3 in DNA: TGTGCCAGTAGGGGACTAGCGGGCACCGGGGAGCTGTTTTTT. This translates into CASRGLAGTGELFF. Using reference TRBV19 and TRBJ2-2 for the parts outside the CDR3, the full variable domain is DGGITQSPKYLFRKEGQNVTLSCEQNLNHDAMYWYRQDPGQGLRLIYYSQIVNDFQKGDIAEGYSVSREKKESFPLTVTSAQKNPTAFYLCASRGLAGTGELFFGEGSRLTVL.

This chain connects TRBV12-3 or TRBV12-4 to TRBJ2-5; perhaps TRBD2 as D (5 bases). The CDR3 loop spans 11 amino acids. Trimming took off 5 bases at V and 7 bases at J, with 8 bases between the two ends. CDR3 nucleotides: TGTGCCAGCAGTAACGGGGTGACCCAGTACTTC. It encodes CASSNGVTQYF.

The chain employs TRBV18 and TRBJ1-1, with D perhaps TRBD1 (6 bases). This CDR3 is 14 amino acids long. The germline gives CDR1 KGHSH, CDR2 LQKENI. Trimming shortened V by 1 base and J by 6 bases, and 12 bases separated the two germline ends. CDR3 DNA sequence: TGTGCCAGCTCACCACTCCTACAGGGCTCTGAAGCTTTCTTT. This sequence encodes CASSPLLQGSEAFF.

J is TRBJ1-2 and V is TRBV5-4; the match to TRBD1 covers 7 bases. In germline, CDR1 is SGHNT, CDR2 YYREEE (reference sequence). The CDR3 loop spans 14 amino acids. V was clipped by 4 bases and J by 3 bases; unmatched bases: 6. The CDR3 DNA reads TGTGCCAGCAGCATACAGGGGAGAGACTATGGCTACACCTTC. It codes for CASSIQGRDYGYTF.

The chain is built from TRBV12-3 or TRBV12-4 and TRBJ2-3; D call uncertain. The germline V and J ends were trimmed by 3 bases and 0 bases, with 4 bases remaining between them. This CDR3 has 13 amino acids. The CDR3 coding sequence is TGTGCCAGCAGTTTCTACAGCACAGATACGCAGTATTTT. This encodes CASSFYSTDTQYF.

The rearrangement links TRBV28 to TRBJ1-2; TRBD1 agrees at 7 bases. The length of the CDR3 is 14 residues. The ends lost 5 bases at V and 4 bases at J; junction bases unmatched: 7. Germline V gene data show CDR1 as MDHEN and CDR2 as SYDVKM. In DNA form, the CDR3 reads TGTGCCAGCAGTACAGGGGAAAGGGGCTATGGCTACACCTTC. Protein product: CASSTGERGYGYTF.

V gene TRBV10-3 combines with J gene TRBJ1-2; 7 bases agree with TRBD1. The germline V gene encodes CDR1 ENHRY and CDR2 SYGVKD. The J segment lost 0 bases and the V segment lost 6 bases, leaving 7 bases of the junction unmatched. The CDR3 is 15 residues long. CDR3 amino acids: CAIRPDRSTNYGYTF. The CDR3 region has the DNA TGTGCCATCAGGCCGGACAGGTCGACTAACTATGGCTACACCTTC.

Remarks on this clone: Germline and junction disagree at one end, which may indicate a read error. The rearrangement joins TRBV12-3 or TRBV12-4 to TRBJ1-1; no firm D call. The CDR3 has 12 residues. The DNA for the CDR3 is TGTGCCAGCAGTTTGGGCGGCCTGGGAGGAGACTTT. As protein: CASSLGGLGGDF.

The V call is TRBV18, the J call TRBJ2-2; 8 bases fit TRBD1. The ends lost 3 bases at V and 5 bases at J; junction bases unmatched: 8. Germline CDR1 is KGHSH and CDR2 is LQKENI. This CDR3 spans 16 amino acids. In DNA form, the CDR3 reads TGTGCCAGCTCACCGTCCGGGACAGGTAGAACCGGGGAGCTGTTTTTT. Amino acids: CASSPSGTGRTGELFF.

This clone has only a few counts. This chain joins TRBV7-2 and TRBJ2-1; tentative D call: TRBD1 (6 bases). The CDR3 totals 14 residues. Germline V gene sequence: CDR1 SGHTA, CDR2 FQGNSA. The ends were cut back, 4 bases at V and 5 bases at J, with 12 bases in the middle. CDR3 sequence: CASSYQHRDNEQFF. DNA for the CDR3: TGTGCCAGCAGCTACCAACACAGGGACAATGAGCAGTTCTTC.

The gene calls are TRBV5-1 and TRBJ2-3; TRBD1 matches 7 bases. From germline, CDR1 is SGHRS and CDR2 YFSETQ. J gave up 2 bases and V 4 bases, and 7 bases lay outside the gene matches. This CDR3 contains 15 residues. CDR3 bases: TGCGCCAGCAGCCTCGACAGGGCCAACACAGATACGCAGTATTTT. It encodes CASSLDRANTDTQYF. Complete variable domain (other parts from reference TRBV5-1 and TRBJ2-3): KAGVTQTPRYLIKTRGQQVTLSCSPISGHRSVSWYQQTPGQGLQFLFEYFSETQRNKGNFPGRFSGRQFSNSRSEMNVSTLELGDSALYLCASSLDRANTDTQYFGPGTRLTVL.

The chain combines TRBV4-3 with TRBJ2-1; D is perhaps TRBD2 (5 bases). Germline values: CDR1 LGHNA, CDR2 YSLEER. Trimming removed 4 bases at V and 4 bases at J, with 11 bases between. The CDR3 totals 14 residues. This chain's CDR3 is CASSRPGGYNEQFF. The CDR3 DNA sequence: TGCGCCAGCAGCCGCCCCGGCGGGTACAATGAGCAGTTCTTC.

This clone was detected only a few times. This rearrangement joins TRBV19 to TRBJ1-1, with D perhaps TRBD1 (5 bases). The CDR3 consists of 13 residues. Trimming pared 2 bases from V and 8 bases from J, leaving 12 bases between. Germline V gives CDR1 LNHDA, CDR2 SQIVND (reference sequence). The CDR3 DNA reads TGTGCCAGTAGTATACCCCTCGACAGCGAAGCTTTCTTT. Encoded protein: CASSIPLDSEAFF.

The chain uses TRBV7-2 and TRBJ2-1, with D tentatively TRBD2 (6 bases). The CDR3 is made up of 15 amino acids. Germline CDR1 reads SGHTA; CDR2 reads FQGNSA. With 5 bases removed from V and 2 bases from J, the gap between germline ends came to 13 bases. The DNA of the CDR3 is TGTGCCAGCAGCCTCAGCGGGTCAACCTACAATGAGCAGTTCTTC. This translates into CASSLSGSTYNEQFF.

The rearrangement uses TRBV18 and TRBJ1-5; tentatively, D is TRBD1 (5 bases). This CDR3 has 13 amino acids. Germline V gene sequence: CDR1 KGHSH, CDR2 LQKENI. V lost 7 bases, J lost 7 bases, and 14 bases lay in between. The CDR3: CASCQGVEQPQHF. In DNA form, the CDR3 reads TGTGCCAGCTGTCAGGGTGTAGAGCAGCCCCAGCATTTT.

The chain links TRBV11-2 to TRBJ1-1; 9 nucleotides match TRBD1. Trimming at V came to 5 bases and at J to 10 bases, leaving 14 bases not matched to a gene. CDR3 length: 15 amino acids. Germline V gene lookup returns CDR1 SGHAT and CDR2 FQNNGV. The CDR3 spells CASSRGQGQIIGAFF. The CDR3 DNA follows: TGTGCCAGCAGCCGCGGACAGGGGCAGATTATAGGAGCTTTCTTT.

The V and J genes are TRBV6-5 and TRBJ1-1; the D is unclear. This CDR3 has 15 amino acids. The germline CDR1 and CDR2 sequences are MNHEY and SVGAGI. V dropped 5 bases and J dropped 1 base, with 14 bases sitting between them. The CDR3 nucleotides read TGTGCCAGCAGTACAAACAGTTCTAAGAACACTGAAGCTTTCTTT. Amino acid sequence: CASSTNSSKNTEAFF.

V is TRBV3-1 (or the pseudogene TRBV3-2) and J is TRBJ1-1, with D possibly TRBD1 on 5 matching bases. V lost 4 bases to trimming and J lost 6 bases, with 12 bases between them. The CDR3 consists of 13 residues. Germline CDR1 LGHDT, CDR2 YNNKEL (reference sequence). CDR3: CASSLMGEAEAFF. CDR3 nucleotides: TGTGCCAGCAGCCTCATGGGGGAGGCTGAAGCTTTCTTT.

The chain recombines TRBV7-8 with TRBJ1-6; 10 bases align to TRBD1. CDR3 length equals 15 residues. J lost 7 bases, V lost 3 bases, and 3 bases had no gene match. Germline V lookup: CDR1 SGHVS, CDR2 FQNEAQ. The CDR3 loop is CASSFRGQGNSPLHF. The CDR3 DNA follows: TGTGCCAGCAGCTTCCGGGGACAGGGGAATTCACCCCTCCACTTT.

This clone occurred once. The genes are TRBV6-5 and TRBJ2-7; perhaps TRBD2 as D (5 bases). Trimming pared 7 bases from V and 7 bases from J, leaving 23 bases between. The CDR3 contains 15 residues. Germline V gives CDR1 MNHEY, CDR2 SVGAGI. The CDR3 is CASIREGNTKEEQYF. CDR3 sequence (DNA): TGTGCCAGCATCCGCGAGGGTAACACGAAGGAAGAGCAGTACTTC.

The chain joins TRBV5-5 to TRBJ1-2, with D maybe TRBD1 (5 bases). Germline V CDR1 and CDR2: SGHKS, YYEKEE (reference sequence). This CDR3 has 12 amino acids. V was pared by 3 bases and J by 6 bases, with 9 bases between. The CDR3 DNA is TGTGCCAGCAGCTCACAGGAAAATGGCTACACCTTC. Translation gives CASSSQENGYTF.